The present entry profiles one T cell receptor (beta chain) with its context. The sample belongs to a study of blood T cell repertoires in COVID-19. Study context: The analysed material was cDNA or gDNA that came from T cells, B-cell-depleted T cells, or PBMCs.

The length of the CDR3 is 16 residues. Germline values: CDR1 MNHEY, CDR2 SVGAGI. V lost 4 bases, J lost 5 bases, and 15 bases lay in between. Libraries were prepared by immunoSEQ multiplex PCR; TCRdb keeps only in-frame clonotypes and omits some of them. The repertoire consists of some 120,000 clones, with around two thirds occurring once and the leading ten covering approximately 2.1%. This clonotype was obtained from a woman in her sixties or seventies with acute or convalescent COVID-19. The chain is built from TRBV6-5 and TRBJ1-6, with D tentatively TRBD1 (5 bases). Sequenced sample: peripheral blood. CDR3 nucleotides: TGTGCCAGCAGTTCAGGGCTGGGCGTAAATAATTCACCCCTCCACTTT. Amino acid sequence: CASSSGLGVNNSPLHF.